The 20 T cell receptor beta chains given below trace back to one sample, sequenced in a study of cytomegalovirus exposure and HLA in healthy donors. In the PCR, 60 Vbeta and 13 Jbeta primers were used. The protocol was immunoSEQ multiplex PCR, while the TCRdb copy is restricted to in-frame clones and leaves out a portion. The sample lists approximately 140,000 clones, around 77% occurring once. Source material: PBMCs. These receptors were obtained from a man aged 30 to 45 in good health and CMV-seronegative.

CDR3 nucleotide sequence: TGCAGCGTTGAAGTGAGGGACAGGGTAACGTGCGAGCAGTACTTC. Protein product: CSVEVRDRVTCEQYF. J is TRBJ2-7 and V is TRBV29-1; 9 nucleotides line up with TRBD1. The CDR3 consists of 15 residues. Per germline, CDR1 SQVTM and CDR2 ANQGSEA. Trimming cost V 1 base and J 6 bases; bases outside gene matches: 10.

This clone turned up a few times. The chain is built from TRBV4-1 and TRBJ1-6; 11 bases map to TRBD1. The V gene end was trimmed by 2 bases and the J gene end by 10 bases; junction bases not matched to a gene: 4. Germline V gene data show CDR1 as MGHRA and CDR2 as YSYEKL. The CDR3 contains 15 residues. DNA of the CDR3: TGCGCCAGCAGCCAACTCGGGACAGGGGGATCACCCCTCCACTTT. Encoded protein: CASSQLGTGGSPLHF.

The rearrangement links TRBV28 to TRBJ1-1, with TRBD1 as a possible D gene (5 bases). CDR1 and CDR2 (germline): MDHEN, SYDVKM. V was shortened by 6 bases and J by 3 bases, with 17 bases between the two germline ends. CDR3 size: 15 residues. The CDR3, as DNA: TGTGCCAGCAGGGGGGGAGGGTATTCGGACACTGAAGCTTTCTTT. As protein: CASRGGGYSDTEAFF. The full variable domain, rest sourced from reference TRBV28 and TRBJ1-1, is DVKVTQSSRYLVKRTGEKVFLECVQDMDHENMFWYRQDPGLGLRLIYFSYDVKMKEKGDIPEGYSVSREKKERFSLILESASTNQTSMYLCASRGGGYSDTEAFFGQGTRLTVV.

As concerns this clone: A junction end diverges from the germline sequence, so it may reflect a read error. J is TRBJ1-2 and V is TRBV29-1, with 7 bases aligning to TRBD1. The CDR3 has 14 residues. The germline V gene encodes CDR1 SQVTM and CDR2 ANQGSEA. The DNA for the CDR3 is TGCAGCGTCGAGATAAACAGGGGAGACTATGGCTACCCCTTC. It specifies CSVEINRGDYGYPF.

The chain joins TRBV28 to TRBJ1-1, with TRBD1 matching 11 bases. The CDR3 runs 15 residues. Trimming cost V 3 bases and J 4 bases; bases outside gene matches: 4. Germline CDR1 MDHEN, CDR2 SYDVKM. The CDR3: CASSFRTGGVTEAFF. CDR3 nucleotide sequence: TGTGCCAGCAGTTTTAGGACAGGGGGCGTCACTGAAGCTTTCTTT.

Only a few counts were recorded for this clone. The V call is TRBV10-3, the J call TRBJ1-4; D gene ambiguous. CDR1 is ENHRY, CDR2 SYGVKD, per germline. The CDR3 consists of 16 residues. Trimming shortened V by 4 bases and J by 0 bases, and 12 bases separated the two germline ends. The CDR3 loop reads CAISVDSGTTNEKLFF. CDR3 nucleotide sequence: TGTGCCATCAGTGTAGATTCGGGGACAACTAATGAAAAACTGTTTTTT.

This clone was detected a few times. The CDR3 is CASSAGTGISYEQYF. CDR3 in DNA: TGTGCCAGCAGCGCGGGGACAGGGATCTCCTACGAGCAGTACTTC. The rearrangement links TRBV11-2 to TRBJ2-7; 9 bases align to TRBD1. CDR1 SGHAT and CDR2 FQNNGV come from the germline V gene. This CDR3 region has 15 residues. Trimming cost V 5 bases and J 0 bases; bases outside gene matches: 5.

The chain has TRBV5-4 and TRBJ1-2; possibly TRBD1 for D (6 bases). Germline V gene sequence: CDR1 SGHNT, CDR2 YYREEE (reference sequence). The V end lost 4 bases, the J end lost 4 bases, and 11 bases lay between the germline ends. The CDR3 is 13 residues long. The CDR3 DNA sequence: TGTGCCAGCAGCCCGGGGGGCGGCTATGGCTACACCTTC. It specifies CASSPGGGYGYTF. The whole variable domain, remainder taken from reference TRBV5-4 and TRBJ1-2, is ETGVTQSPTHLIKTRGQQVTLRCSSQSGHNTVSWYQQALGQGPQFIFQYYREEENGRGNFPPRFSGLQFPNYSSELNVNALELDDSALYLCASSPGGGYGYTFGSGTRLTVV.

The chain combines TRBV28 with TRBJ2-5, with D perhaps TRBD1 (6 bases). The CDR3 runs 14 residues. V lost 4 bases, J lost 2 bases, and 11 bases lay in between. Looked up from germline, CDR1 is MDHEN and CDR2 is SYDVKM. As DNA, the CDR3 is TGTGCCAGCAGTTACAGGGCCTCTCAAGAGACCCAGTACTTC. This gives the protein CASSYRASQETQYF.

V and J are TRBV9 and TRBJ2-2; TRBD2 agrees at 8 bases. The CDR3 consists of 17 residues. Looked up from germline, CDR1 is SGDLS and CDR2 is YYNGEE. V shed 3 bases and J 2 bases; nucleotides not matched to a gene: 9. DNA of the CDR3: TGTGCCAGCAGCGGGGTAGCGGGAATGACTAACACCGGGGAGCTGTTTTTT. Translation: CASSGVAGMTNTGELFF.

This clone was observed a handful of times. The CDR3 bases are TGTGCCAGCAGTTACGATACAGACAATGAGCAGTTCTTC. As protein: CASSYDTDNEQFF. The gene calls are TRBV6-6 and TRBJ2-1; no definite D call. Trimming left V 2 bases short and J 5 bases short, with 7 bases between. CDR1 and CDR2 (germline): MNHNY, SVGAGI (reference sequence). The CDR3 is 13 amino acids.

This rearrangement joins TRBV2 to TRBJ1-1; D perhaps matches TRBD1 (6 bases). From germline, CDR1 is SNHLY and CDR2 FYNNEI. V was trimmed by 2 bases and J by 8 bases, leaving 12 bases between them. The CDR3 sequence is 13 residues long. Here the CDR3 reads CASSEFQGREAFF. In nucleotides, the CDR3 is TGTGCCAGCAGTGAATTTCAGGGGAGAGAAGCTTTCTTT.

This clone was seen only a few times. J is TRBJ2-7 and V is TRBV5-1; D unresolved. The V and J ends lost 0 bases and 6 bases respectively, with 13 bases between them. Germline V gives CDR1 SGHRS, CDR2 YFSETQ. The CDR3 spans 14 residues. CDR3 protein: CASSLASTMGEQYF. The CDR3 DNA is TGCGCCAGCAGCTTGGCTTCGACAATGGGCGAGCAGTACTTC.

CDR3 bases: TGTGCCAGCCATTCACGGGACAGGGTGTACGAGCAGTACTTC. Protein: CASHSRDRVYEQYF. The chain couples TRBV28 to TRBJ2-7; 9 bases line up with TRBD1. Losses at the gene ends were 8 bases for V and 4 bases for J; bases not matched to a gene: 9. The germline V gene has CDR1 MDHEN and CDR2 SYDVKM. The CDR3 is 14 residues long.

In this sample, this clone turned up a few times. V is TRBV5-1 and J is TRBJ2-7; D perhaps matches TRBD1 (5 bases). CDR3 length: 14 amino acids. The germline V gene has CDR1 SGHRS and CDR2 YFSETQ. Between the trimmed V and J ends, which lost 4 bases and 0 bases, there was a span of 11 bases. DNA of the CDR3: TGCGCCAGCAGCACTCAGGGTTACTCCTACGAGCAGTACTTC. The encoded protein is CASSTQGYSYEQYF.

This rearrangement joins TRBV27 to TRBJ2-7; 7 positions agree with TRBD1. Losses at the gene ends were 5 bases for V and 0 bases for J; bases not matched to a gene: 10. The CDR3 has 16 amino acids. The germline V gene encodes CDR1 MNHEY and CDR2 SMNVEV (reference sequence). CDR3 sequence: CASSRQGVRSSYEQYF. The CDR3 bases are TGTGCCAGCAGTCGGCAGGGGGTTCGGAGCTCCTACGAGCAGTACTTC.

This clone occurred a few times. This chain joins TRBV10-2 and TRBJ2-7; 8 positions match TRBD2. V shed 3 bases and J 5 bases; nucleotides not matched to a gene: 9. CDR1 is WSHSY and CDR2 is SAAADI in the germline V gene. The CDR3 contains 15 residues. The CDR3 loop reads CASSDRIAGRDEQYF. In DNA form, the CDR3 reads TGCGCCAGCAGTGACCGTATAGCGGGGAGGGACGAGCAGTACTTC.

Here the CDR3 DNA reads TGTGCCACCAGCAGAGACAGGGGTCCTGAAGAGACCCAGTACTTC. Its translation: CATSRDRGPEETQYF. This chain connects TRBV15 to TRBJ2-5; weak D call: TRBD1 (6 bases). The CDR3 consists of 15 residues. The germline V and J ends were trimmed by 0 bases and 3 bases, with 11 bases remaining between them. Per germline, CDR1 LNHNV and CDR2 YYDKDF (reference sequence).

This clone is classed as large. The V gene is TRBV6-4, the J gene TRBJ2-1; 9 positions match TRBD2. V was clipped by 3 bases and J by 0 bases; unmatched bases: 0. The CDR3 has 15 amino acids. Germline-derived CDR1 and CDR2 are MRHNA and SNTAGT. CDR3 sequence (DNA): TGTGCCAGCAGTGAAGCGGGGGGCTCCTACAATGAGCAGTTCTTC. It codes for CASSEAGGSYNEQFF.

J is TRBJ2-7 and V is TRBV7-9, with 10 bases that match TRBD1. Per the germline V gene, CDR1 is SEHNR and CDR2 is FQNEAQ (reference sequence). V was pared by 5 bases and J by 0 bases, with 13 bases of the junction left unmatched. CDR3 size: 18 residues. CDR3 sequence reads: CASSRTGTGVSSSYEQYF. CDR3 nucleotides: TGTGCCAGCAGCCGCACCGGGACAGGGGTATCCTCCTCCTACGAGCAGTACTTC.